The 25 T cell receptor beta chains listed next were all sequenced from one sample in a study of cytomegalovirus exposure and HLA in healthy donors. Primers for the PCR totalled 60 Vbeta and 13 Jbeta. The method was immunoSEQ multiplex PCR; TCRdb's version includes in-frame clones alone and lacks a portion of them. The sample holds about 150,000 clones, around 79% seen once. The sequencing sample was made of PBMCs. Receptor source: a man in his fifties or sixties in good health and CMV-seropositive.

This sequence joins TRBV5-1 and TRBJ2-1, with D maybe TRBD1 (6 bases). The V gene's germline CDR1 is SGHRS and CDR2 YFSETQ. Between the trimmed V and J ends, which lost 4 bases and 5 bases, there was a span of 16 bases. CDR3 length equals 15 residues. CDR3 amino acids: CASSRGGSGNNEQFF. The CDR3 DNA reads as TGCGCCAGCAGCCGAGGGGGATCTGGAAACAATGAGCAGTTCTTC.

The rearrangement joins TRBV28 to TRBJ2-7, with a possible D match to TRBD1 (5 bases). The germline V and J ends were trimmed by 8 bases and 2 bases, with 13 bases remaining between them. CDR3 size: 13 residues. In germline, CDR1 is MDHEN, CDR2 SYDVKM. This CDR3 is CASGAVPTYEQYF. The CDR3 nucleotides read TGTGCCAGCGGGGCGGTTCCTACCTACGAGCAGTACTTC.

The CDR3 region is CASSLDLNEQYF. In DNA form, the CDR3 reads TGCGCCAGCAGCTTGGATTTAAACGAGCAGTACTTC. The chain combines TRBV5-1 with TRBJ2-7; D is undetermined. V dropped 0 bases and J dropped 5 bases, with 6 bases sitting between them. CDR1 and CDR2 from the germline V gene are SGHRS and YFSETQ. The CDR3 sequence is 12 residues long. Supplemented by reference TRBV5-1 and TRBJ2-7, the full variable domain reads KAGVTQTPRYLIKTRGQQVTLSCSPISGHRSVSWYQQTPGQGLQFLFEYFSETQRNKGNFPGRFSGRQFSNSRSEMNVSTLELGDSALYLCASSLDLNEQYFGPGTRLTVT.

This rearrangement joins TRBV2 to TRBJ2-7; 7 bases match TRBD1. This CDR3 is 13 amino acids long. With V trimmed by 5 bases and J by 6 bases, 7 bases remained unmatched. The germline gives CDR1 SNHLY, CDR2 FYNNEI. This CDR3 is CASSRRQGGEQYF. CDR3 in DNA: TGTGCCAGCAGTAGAAGACAGGGTGGCGAGCAGTACTTC.

The rearrangement joins TRBV5-8 to TRBJ1-1; possible D gene TRBD1, 6 bases. The CDR3 consists of 16 residues. The germline CDR1 and CDR2 sequences are SGHTS and YDEGEE. With 4 bases removed from V and 1 base from J, the gap between germline ends came to 17 bases. CDR3 protein: CASSTTGREKNTEAFF. CDR3 DNA: TGTGCCAGCAGCACCACAGGGAGGGAGAAGAACACTGAAGCTTTCTTT.

This chain connects TRBV7-9 to TRBJ1-4; D uncertain. The CDR3 is 13 residues long. V was trimmed by 9 bases and J by 5 bases, leaving 13 bases between them. Germline V gene lookup returns CDR1 SEHNR and CDR2 FQNEAQ (reference sequence). The CDR3 sequence is CASRRSGNEKLFF. DNA of the CDR3: TGTGCCAGTAGGCGGTCCGGGAATGAAAAACTGTTTTTT.

This clone was counted between two and nine times. The J gene is TRBJ1-5, the V gene TRBV7-9, with D possibly matching TRBD1 (5 bases). V dropped 8 bases and J dropped 1 base, with 15 bases sitting between them. The CDR3 has 15 residues. The germline V gene has CDR1 SEHNR and CDR2 FQNEAQ (reference sequence). The DNA of the CDR3 is TGTGCCAGCCCCACGGCAGGGAGGAGCAATCAGCCCCAGCATTTT. It codes for CASPTAGRSNQPQHF.

The chain uses TRBV5-1 and TRBJ2-5; D is perhaps TRBD1 (6 bases). The end of the DNA is better explained by TRBJ2-7, so the J call may be wrong. The CDR3 is 16 residues long. Germline lookup yields CDR1 SGHRS and CDR2 YFSETQ. The chain's CDR3 is CASSLAPVGGVHEQYF. DNA for the CDR3: TGCGCCAGCAGCTTGGCCCCGGTAGGGGGAGTTCACGAGCAGTACTTC.

The chain recombines TRBV2 with TRBJ2-2, with 9 bases matching TRBD1. Germline V gives CDR1 SNHLY, CDR2 FYNNEI. The CDR3 extends over 14 amino acids. V shed 3 bases, J shed 7 bases, and the junction held 3 bases outside the gene matches. CDR3 DNA sequence: TGTGCCAGCAGTGAGGAGACAGGGGGCGGGGAGCTGTTTTTT. This encodes CASSEETGGGELFF.

V is TRBV2 and J is TRBJ2-3; 9 nucleotides agree with TRBD1. This CDR3 contains 16 residues. Per germline, CDR1 SNHLY and CDR2 FYNNEI. V lost 0 bases and J lost 4; bases outside the gene matches: 5. The CDR3 DNA is TGTGCCAGCAGTGAAGCGGGACAGGGTTTTTCAGATACGCAGTATTTT. This gives the protein CASSEAGQGFSDTQYF.

The gene calls are TRBV10-3 and TRBJ2-7, with 10 bases matching TRBD2. The CDR3 consists of 16 residues. The V gene end was trimmed by 6 bases and the J gene end by 2 bases; junction bases not matched to a gene: 10. Germline CDR1 is ENHRY and CDR2 is SYGVKD. DNA for the CDR3: TGTGCCATCAGGGAAGGCCTAGCGGGAGTGACCTACGAGCAGTACTTC. Encoded protein: CAIREGLAGVTYEQYF.

This chain links TRBV9 with TRBJ2-2; 7 bases match TRBD2. Germline V gives CDR1 SGDLS, CDR2 YYNGEE. J lost 1 base, V lost 0 bases, and 0 bases had no gene match. The CDR3 covers 15 residues. The CDR3 loop reads CASSVASGNTGELFF. In DNA, the CDR3 is TGTGCCAGCAGCGTAGCTAGCGGGAACACCGGGGAGCTGTTTTTT.

Concerning this clone itself: A junction boundary mismatches the germline segment, possibly from a read error. V and J are TRBV18 and TRBJ2-2; 8 nucleotides align to TRBD1. CDR1 KGHSH and CDR2 LQKENI come from the germline V gene. The CDR3 runs to 14 residues. CDR3 region: CASSRDRSTRELFF. The CDR3 coding sequence is TGTGCCAGCTCCCGGGACAGGAGCACCAGGGAGCTGTTTTTT.

The chain carries TRBV10-3 and TRBJ2-1, with TRBD2 matching 7 bases. Germline V gene sequence: CDR1 ENHRY, CDR2 SYGVKD. V gave up 11 bases and J gave up 8 bases; unmatched junction bases: 12. This CDR3 has 13 amino acids. CDR3 residues: CAASGTTRDEQFF. CDR3 in DNA: TGTGCCGCCTCCGGGACTACCAGGGATGAGCAGTTCTTC.

CDR3 in amino acids: CASSQQARVEETQYF. The CDR3 nucleotides are TGCGCCAGCAGCCAGCAAGCGCGGGTAGAAGAGACCCAGTACTTC. The chain uses TRBV4-1 and TRBJ2-5; perhaps TRBD2 as D (5 bases). The V gene's germline CDR1 is MGHRA and CDR2 YSYEKL. The CDR3 spans 15 residues. Trimming shortened V by 3 bases and J by 3 bases, and 14 bases separated the two germline ends.

The chain has TRBV29-1 and TRBJ2-3, with TRBD2 matching 8 bases. The junction had 0 bases not matched to a gene; V was cut back by 3 bases and J by 1 base. This CDR3 spans 13 amino acids. Germline lookup yields CDR1 SQVTM and CDR2 ANQGSEA. The CDR3 sequence: CSVETSGTDTQYF. CDR3 nucleotides: TGCAGCGTTGAGACTAGCGGCACAGATACGCAGTATTTT.

The rearrangement links TRBV4-1 to TRBJ1-1; D ambiguous. Per germline, CDR1 MGHRA and CDR2 YSYEKL. This CDR3 comprises 12 residues. V lost 6 bases and J 2 bases, leaving 7 bases between the germline ends. The CDR3 coding sequence is TGCGCCAGCAGAGGAGGAAACACTGAAGCTTTCTTT. Protein product: CASRGGNTEAFF.

About this clone: A junction end diverges from the germline sequence, so it may reflect a read error. The genes are TRBV13 and TRBJ1-1; TRBD1 matches at 8 bases. Per the germline V gene, CDR1 is PRHDT and CDR2 is FYEKMQ (reference sequence). CDR3 length: 12 residues. The CDR3 DNA follows: TGTGCCAGCAGCATAGGACAGGGTAGGGCTTTCTTT. This translates into CASSIGQGRAFF. The full variable domain, completed using reference TRBV13 and TRBJ1-1, is AAGVIQSPRHLIKEKRETATLKCYPIPRHDTVYWYQQGPGQDPQFLISFYEKMQSDKGSIPDRFSAQQFSDYHSELNMSSLELGDSALYFCASSIGQGRAFFGQGTRLTVV.

The chain has TRBV27 and TRBJ1-2; TRBD1 agrees at 7 bases. The CDR3 covers 14 residues. Per the germline V gene, CDR1 is MNHEY and CDR2 is SMNVEV (reference sequence). V was pared by 1 base and J by 5 bases, with 4 bases of the junction left unmatched. CDR3 sequence: CASSLFRGSYGYTF. The DNA for the CDR3 is TGTGCCAGCAGTTTATTCAGGGGGTCGTATGGCTACACCTTC.

The chain couples TRBV28 to TRBJ2-7; TRBD2 might be the D (6 bases). Trimming cost V 8 bases and J 3 bases, with 14 bases left between them. CDR1 and CDR2 from the germline V gene are MDHEN and SYDVKM. The CDR3 contains 13 residues. The chain's CDR3 is CASGGALHYEQYF. CDR3 bases: TGTGCCAGCGGCGGGGCGTTACACTACGAGCAGTACTTC.

The genes are TRBV4-2 and TRBJ2-5; D gene unclear. The J call may be wrong; the DNA end is better matched by TRBJ2-7. CDR3 length equals 14 residues. Germline V gene data show CDR1 as LGHNA and CDR2 as YNFKEQ. CDR3 amino acids: CASSQGLVSYEQYF. CDR3 nucleotide sequence: TGTGCCAGCAGCCAAGGCCTAGTCTCCTACGAGCAGTACTTC.

The rearrangement links TRBV28 to TRBJ1-6; possibly TRBD1 for D (6 bases). The CDR3 consists of 16 residues. Trimming removed 4 bases from V and 1 base from J, with 11 bases in between. Germline CDR1 reads MDHEN; CDR2 reads SYDVKM. The CDR3 here is CASSSQGLSYNSPLHF. Here the CDR3 DNA reads TGTGCCAGCAGTTCTCAGGGGTTGTCCTATAATTCACCCCTCCACTTT.

The chain combines TRBV28 with TRBJ2-3; 10 bases map to TRBD1. V lost 3 bases, J lost 3 bases, and 3 bases stayed unmatched. Per germline, CDR1 MDHEN and CDR2 SYDVKM. This CDR3 is 15 amino acids long. For the CDR3, the DNA is TGTGCCAGCAGTTTGAGGACAGGGGGAACAGATACGCAGTATTTT. Translated: CASSLRTGGTDTQYF.

This rearrangement joins TRBV5-1 to TRBJ1-4; D remains unclear. Deletions cut 5 bases from V and 2 bases from J, with 7 bases between. This CDR3 contains 13 residues. Germline-derived CDR1 and CDR2 are SGHRS and YFSETQ. CDR3 region: CASRGGTNEKLFF. In DNA form, the CDR3 reads TGCGCCAGCAGGGGAGGGACTAATGAAAAACTGTTTTTT. The entire variable domain, with the rest obtained from reference TRBV5-1 and TRBJ1-4, is as follows: KAGVTQTPRYLIKTRGQQVTLSCSPISGHRSVSWYQQTPGQGLQFLFEYFSETQRNKGNFPGRFSGRQFSNSRSEMNVSTLELGDSALYLCASRGGTNEKLFFGSGTQLSVL.

V is TRBV6-1 and J is TRBJ1-2; D gene uncertain. The CDR3 extends over 13 amino acids. Looked up from germline, CDR1 is MNHNS and CDR2 is SASEGT. V was shortened by 6 bases and J by 4 bases, with 12 bases between the two germline ends. In DNA form, the CDR3 reads TGTGCCAGCAGCGCAGGACTCGCCTATGGCTACACCTTC. Translation gives CASSAGLAYGYTF.